This T cell receptor beta chain was profiled in a study of blood T cell repertoires in COVID-19. The overall study: The cDNA or gDNA used as material had been derived from T cells, B-cell-depleted T cells, or PBMCs.

Assay: immunoSEQ multiplex PCR; the TCRdb copy retains only in-frame clones and omits some. In the table there are over 85,000 clones, about 85% of which are singletons. This clone showed up just a few times. The TCR was taken from a human donor in a cohort sampled during active COVID-19. Input material: peripheral blood.

Written as DNA, the CDR3 is TGTGCCAGCAGTCCGAAGGACAGTCCTCCTTATAATTCACCCCTCCACTTT. Translated, it gives CASSPKDSPPYNSPLHF. V gene TRBV27 combines with J gene TRBJ1-6; perhaps TRBD1 as D (6 bases). Trimming stripped 5 bases from V and 4 bases from J, with 18 bases between. Germline CDR1 is MNHEY and CDR2 is SMNVEV (reference sequence). This CDR3 contains 17 residues.